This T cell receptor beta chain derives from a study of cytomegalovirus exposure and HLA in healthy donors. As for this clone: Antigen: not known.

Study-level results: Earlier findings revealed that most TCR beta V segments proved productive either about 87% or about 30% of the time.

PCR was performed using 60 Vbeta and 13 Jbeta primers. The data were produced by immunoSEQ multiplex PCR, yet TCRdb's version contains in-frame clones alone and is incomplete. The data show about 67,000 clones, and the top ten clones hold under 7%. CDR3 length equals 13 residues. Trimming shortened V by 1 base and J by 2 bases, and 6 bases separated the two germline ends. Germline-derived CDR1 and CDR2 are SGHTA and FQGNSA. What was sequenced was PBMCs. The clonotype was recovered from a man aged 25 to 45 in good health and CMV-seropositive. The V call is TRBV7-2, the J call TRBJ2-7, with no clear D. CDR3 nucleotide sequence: TGTGCCAGCAGCTTAGGTCACACCTACGAGCAGTACTTC. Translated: CASSLGHTYEQYF.